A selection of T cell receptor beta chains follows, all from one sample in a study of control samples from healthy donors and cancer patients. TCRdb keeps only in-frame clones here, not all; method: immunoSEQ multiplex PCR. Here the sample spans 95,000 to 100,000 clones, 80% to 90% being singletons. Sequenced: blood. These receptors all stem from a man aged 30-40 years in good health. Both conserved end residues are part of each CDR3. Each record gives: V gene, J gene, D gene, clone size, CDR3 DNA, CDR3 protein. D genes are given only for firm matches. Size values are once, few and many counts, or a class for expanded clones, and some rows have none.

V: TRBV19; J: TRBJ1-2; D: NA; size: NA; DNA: TGTGCCAGTAGTCCCAGACTGCTGGGGGGGAGCTATGGCTACACCTTC; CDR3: CASSPRLLGGSYGYTF
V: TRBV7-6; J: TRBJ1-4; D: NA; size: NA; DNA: TGTGCCAGCAGCTTAGATGGGGGACTCTGGGATGAAAAACTGTTTTTT; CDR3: CASSLDGGLWDEKLFF
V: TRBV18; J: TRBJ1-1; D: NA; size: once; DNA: TGTGCCAGCTCACCGTCAGACGGGGAGGCCACTGAAGCTTTCTTT; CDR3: CASSPSDGEATEAFF
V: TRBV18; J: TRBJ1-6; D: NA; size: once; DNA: TGTGCCAGCTCACCGCGTCAGGAGAATTCACCCCTCCACTTT; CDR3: CASSPRQENSPLHF
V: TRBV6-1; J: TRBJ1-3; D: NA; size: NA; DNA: TGTGCCAGCAGCCGCGGTAACACCATATATTTT; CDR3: CASSRGNTIYF
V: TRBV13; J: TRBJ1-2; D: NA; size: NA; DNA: TGTGCCAGCAGCTTAGGACAGAACTATGGCTACACCTTC; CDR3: CASSLGQNYGYTF
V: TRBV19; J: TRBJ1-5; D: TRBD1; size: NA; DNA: TGTGCCAGTACCCCAGGGGGGGGCAATCAGCCCCAGCATTTT; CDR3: CASTPGGGNQPQHF
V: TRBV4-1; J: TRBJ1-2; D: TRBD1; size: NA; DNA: TGCGCCAGCAGCCAAGAGTATGACAGGGGGGCTAACTATGGCTACACCTTC; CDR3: CASSQEYDRGANYGYTF
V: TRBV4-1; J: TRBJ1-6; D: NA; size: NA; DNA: TGCGCCAGCAGCCACCCTGGGAGTTCGTCACCCCTCCACTTT; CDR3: CASSHPGSSSPLHF
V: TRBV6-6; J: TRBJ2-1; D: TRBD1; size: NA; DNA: TGTGCCAGCAGACCGCTGGGACAGGGCGTTTGGGGTGAGCAGTTCTTC; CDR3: CASRPLGQGVWGEQFF
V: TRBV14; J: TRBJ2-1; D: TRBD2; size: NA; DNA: TGTGCCAGCAGCCAAGATCACGTATTTTGGGGACTAGCGGGTAACAATGAGCAGTTCTTC; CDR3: CASSQDHVFWGLAGNNEQFF
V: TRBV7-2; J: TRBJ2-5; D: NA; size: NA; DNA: TGTGCCAGCAGCTTCAGTAGCGGTGGGGAGACCCAGTACTTC; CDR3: CASSFSSGGETQYF
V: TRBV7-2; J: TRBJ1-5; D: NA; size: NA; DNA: TGTGCCAGCAGCTTAGGTGAAGCTAGCAATCAGCCCCAGCATTTT; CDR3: CASSLGEASNQPQHF
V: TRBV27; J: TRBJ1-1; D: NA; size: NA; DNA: TGTGCCAGCGCTGGGACCCGACGGGTGAACACTGAAGCTTTCTTT; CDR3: CASAGTRRVNTEAFF
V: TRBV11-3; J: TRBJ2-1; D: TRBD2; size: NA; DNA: TGTGCCAGCAGCCCTGGACTAGCGGGGGACAATGAGCAGTTCTTC; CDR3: CASSPGLAGDNEQFF
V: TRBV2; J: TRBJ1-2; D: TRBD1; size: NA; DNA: TGTGCCAGCAGTGATAGGCAGGGGGGTTATGGCTACACCTTC; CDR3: CASSDRQGGYGYTF
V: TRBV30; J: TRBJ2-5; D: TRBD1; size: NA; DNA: TGTGCCTGGAGTTCGGGACAGGTTTTTCTCCAAGAGACCCAGTACTTC; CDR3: CAWSSGQVFLQETQYF
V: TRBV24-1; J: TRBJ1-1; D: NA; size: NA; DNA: TGTGCCACCAGTGACCCCGGACGGGGGAACACTGAAGCTTTCTTT; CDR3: CATSDPGRGNTEAFF
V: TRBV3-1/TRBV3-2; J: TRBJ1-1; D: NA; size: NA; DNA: TGTGCCAGCAGCCCCCCCAGGTCGAACACTGAAGCTTTCTTT; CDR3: CASSPPRSNTEAFF
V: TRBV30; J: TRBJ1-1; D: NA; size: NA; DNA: TGTGCCTGGAGTCCCACAGGCAGGAACACTGAAGCTTTCTTT; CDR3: CAWSPTGRNTEAFF
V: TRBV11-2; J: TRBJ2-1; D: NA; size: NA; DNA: TGTGCCAGCAGCTTAGCTGGGTCTCACAATGAGCAGTTCTTC; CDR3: CASSLAGSHNEQFF
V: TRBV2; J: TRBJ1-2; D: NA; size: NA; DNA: TGTGCCAGCAACCCCCTTGGCGTTGGCTACACCTTC; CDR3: CASNPLGVGYTF
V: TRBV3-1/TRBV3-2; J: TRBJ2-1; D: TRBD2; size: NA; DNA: TGTGCCAGCAGCCTGGGGCGGGAGGGGGTTGAGCAGTTCTTC; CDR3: CASSLGREGVEQFF
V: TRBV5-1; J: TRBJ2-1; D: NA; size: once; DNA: TGCGCCAGCAGCTTGGAGGGGGCCCCGGGGGATGAGCAGTTCTTC; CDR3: CASSLEGAPGDEQFF
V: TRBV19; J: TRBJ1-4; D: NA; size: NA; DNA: TGTGCCAGTAGCCCGGGACCCTACGCAACTAATGAAAAACTGTTTTTT; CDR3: CASSPGPYATNEKLFF
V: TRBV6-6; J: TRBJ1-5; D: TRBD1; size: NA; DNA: TGTGCCTGCAAGGACAGGGATAATCAGCCCCAGCATTTT; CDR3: CACKDRDNQPQHF
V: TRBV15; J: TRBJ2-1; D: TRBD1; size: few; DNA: TGTGCCACCAGCCAAACAGGGGTTTCCTACAATGAGCAGTTCTTC; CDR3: CATSQTGVSYNEQFF
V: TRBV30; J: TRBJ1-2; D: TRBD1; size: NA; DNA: TGTGCCTGGAAGATGACAGGGCCCTATGGCTACACCTTC; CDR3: CAWKMTGPYGYTF
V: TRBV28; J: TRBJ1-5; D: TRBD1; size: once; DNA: TGTGCCAGCAGAACAGGGGGGTTGGTGTTCGGTCAGCCCCAGCATTTT; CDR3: CASRTGGLVFGQPQHF